This paragraph covers one T cell receptor (beta chain) sequence. This entry is derived from a study of blood T cell repertoires in COVID-19. As originally analysed: Amplifying reference gene primers gave estimates of nucleated cell counts. Sequencing used immunoSEQ multiplex PCR; TCRdb keeps in-frame clones, though not all of them. The V and J calls and clone size come from that table; D and trimming were worked out from the DNA. Among a few hundred thousand clones, 83% were seen once, and the ten largest hold about 4.5%. The germline CDR1 and CDR2 sequences are GTSNPN and SVGIG (reference sequence). CDR3 length: 12 amino acids. Trimming cost V 6 bases and J 5 bases, with 13 bases left between them.

The chain couples TRBV30 to TRBJ2-5; weak D call: TRBD1 (6 bases). Sequencing input: peripheral blood. The source is a man aged 60 to 75 who had recovered from COVID-19. CDR3 amino acids: CACLQGLETQYF. DNA for the CDR3: TGTGCCTGTTTACAGGGATTGGAGACCCAGTACTTC.